The 25 T cell receptor beta chains below come from one sample, sequenced in a study of blood T cell repertoires in COVID-19. Generated by immunoSEQ multiplex PCR, the TCRdb table keeps only in-frame clones and is missing some. Here the sample spans a few hundred thousand clones, 70% to 90% being singletons. What was sequenced was peripheral blood. These receptors were obtained from a woman between 70 and 85 years old with acute or convalescent COVID-19.

The gene calls are TRBV29-1 and TRBJ1-1; 8 bases are a match to TRBD1. J was trimmed by 6 bases and V by 7 bases; bases with no gene match: 4. CDR1 and CDR2 from the germline V gene are SQVTM and ANQGSEA. The CDR3 covers 11 residues. CDR3 region: CSATGEAEAFF. The CDR3 nucleotides read TGCAGCGCGACAGGGGAGGCTGAAGCTTTCTTT.

The chain employs TRBV10-3 and TRBJ2-1, with D tentatively TRBD1 (6 bases). Germline assignment: CDR1 ENHRY and CDR2 SYGVKD. With 2 bases removed from V and 2 bases from J, the gap between germline ends came to 13 bases. The CDR3 covers 16 residues. CDR3 coding DNA: TGTGCCATCAGTGAGGGGGGCGGCAGGACCTACAATGAGCAGTTCTTC. This codes for CAISEGGGRTYNEQFF.

The J gene is TRBJ2-7, the V gene TRBV24-1; a weak D match, TRBD2 (5 bases). Per the germline V gene, CDR1 is KGHDR and CDR2 is SFDVKD. This CDR3 spans 14 amino acids. V was clipped by 4 bases and J by 5 bases, with 14 bases between them. As DNA, the CDR3 is TGTGCCACCAGTGACCGTCGACGAGGGAACGAGCAGTACTTC. This translates into CATSDRRRGNEQYF.

The chain couples TRBV19 to TRBJ1-2; TRBD1 matches at 9 bases. The junction had 2 bases not matched to a gene; V was cut back by 7 bases and J by 2 bases. The CDR3 covers 13 residues. The germline gives CDR1 LNHDA, CDR2 SQIVND (reference sequence). The CDR3 DNA reads as TGTGCCAGTACGGACAGGGGAAACTATGGCTACACCTTC. Amino acids: CASTDRGNYGYTF.

In this sample, this clone turned up many times. The chain is built from TRBV24-1 and TRBJ1-4; no clear D gene. The CDR3 consists of 17 residues. CDR1 KGHDR and CDR2 SFDVKD come from the germline V gene. V was trimmed by 3 bases and J by 3 bases, leaving 16 bases between them. The chain's CDR3 is CATSDPPEERANEKLFF. The CDR3 DNA reads TGTGCCACCAGTGATCCCCCGGAGGAAAGAGCTAATGAAAAACTGTTTTTT.

This clone has only one observation. The V gene is TRBV5-1, the J gene TRBJ2-6; 9 bases line up with TRBD1. Germline values: CDR1 SGHRS, CDR2 YFSETQ. V was pared by 3 bases and J by 1 base, with 8 bases of the junction left unmatched. CDR3 length equals 18 residues. The DNA of the CDR3 is TGCGCCAGCAGCTCCCGGACAGGGGACCCATCTGGGGCCAACGTCCTGACTTTC. It is translated as CASSSRTGDPSGANVLTF.

The V gene is TRBV20-1, the J gene TRBJ1-1; 7 bases match TRBD1. CDR1 and CDR2 (germline): DFQATT, SNEGSKA (reference sequence). There are 11 residues in the CDR3. The CDR3 coding sequence is TGCAGGGGGACAGACCAGTATGAAGCTTTCTTT. Its translation is CRGTDQYEAFF.

V is TRBV2 and J is TRBJ1-1; D is perhaps TRBD1 (6 bases). The CDR3 spans 12 residues. Germline assignment: CDR1 SNHLY and CDR2 FYNNEI. Trimming shortened V by 5 bases and J by 10 bases, and 14 bases separated the two germline ends. CDR3 loop: CASSPTGLGAFF. The CDR3 nucleotides are TGTGCCAGCAGTCCTACAGGGCTGGGAGCTTTCTTT.

This chain connects TRBV2 to TRBJ2-6; D unclear. This CDR3 has 12 residues. Germline CDR1 is SNHLY and CDR2 is FYNNEI. V was shortened by 7 bases and J by 4 bases, with 5 bases between the two germline ends. CDR3 sequence reads: CASTLGANVLTF. CDR3 DNA: TGTGCCAGCACATTGGGGGCCAACGTCCTGACTTTC.

The rearrangement uses TRBV12-3 or TRBV12-4 and TRBJ2-5, with a tentative D call TRBD2 (6 bases). The CDR3 length is 13 residues. V dropped 1 base and J dropped 7 bases, with 10 bases sitting between them. The CDR3 DNA sequence: TGTGCCAGCAGTTTAGACTCGCGGGGGACCCAGTACTTC. It is translated as CASSLDSRGTQYF.

V and J are TRBV30 and TRBJ1-2, with TRBD1 matching over 10 bases. This CDR3 spans 14 amino acids. With V trimmed by 7 bases and J by 8 bases, 13 bases remained unmatched. Germline CDR1 GTSNPN, CDR2 SVGIG (reference sequence). Here the CDR3 reads CALISGTGVGGYTF. For the CDR3, the DNA is TGTGCCTTAATCTCCGGGACAGGGGTTGGCGGCTACACCTTC.

The sample holds one count of this clone. The chain uses TRBV6-5 and TRBJ1-2; D possibly corresponds to TRBD1 (5 bases). Germline values: CDR1 MNHEY, CDR2 SVGAGI. V lost 6 bases, J lost 6 bases, and 14 bases lay in between. This CDR3 has 13 amino acids. CDR3 DNA sequence: TGTGCCAGCAGAGTCTTGGGGGGGAATGGCTACACCTTC. The encoded protein is CASRVLGGNGYTF.

This chain links TRBV7-4 with TRBJ1-4, with D perhaps TRBD1 (5 bases). The CDR3 is 13 residues long. Germline CDR1 is SGHVT and CDR2 is SQSDAQ. Trimming removed 2 bases from V and 7 bases from J, with 8 bases in between. CDR3 residues: CASSLQGPEKLFF. The CDR3 DNA sequence: TGTGCCAGCAGCTTACAGGGTCCTGAAAAACTGTTTTTT.

The chain uses TRBV7-3 and TRBJ1-6; no clear D gene. Deletions cut 4 bases from V and 6 bases from J, with 13 bases between. The CDR3 sequence is 15 residues long. Germline V gene sequence: CDR1 SGHTA, CDR2 FQGTGA. This CDR3 is CASSSLPGFNSPLHF. The CDR3, as DNA: TGTGCCAGCAGCTCCCTGCCGGGATTTAATTCACCCCTCCACTTT. Using reference TRBV7-3 and TRBJ1-6 for the parts outside the CDR3, the full variable domain is GAGVSQTPSNKVTEKGKYVELRCDPISGHTALYWYRQSLGQGPEFLIYFQGTGAADDSGLPNDRFFAVRPEGSVSTLKIQRTERGDSAVYLCASSSLPGFNSPLHFGNGTRLTVT.

Details on this clone: Other DNA sequences in the same sample also yield this CDR3. The chain employs TRBV12-3 or TRBV12-4 and TRBJ2-1; TRBD2 might be the D (6 bases). This CDR3 comprises 12 residues. Between the trimmed V and J ends, which lost 5 bases and 9 bases, there was a span of 11 bases. CDR3 loop: CASSPGVGEQFF. For the CDR3, the DNA is TGTGCCAGCAGTCCGGGGGTAGGTGAGCAGTTCTTC.

The V call is TRBV19, the J call TRBJ1-5; TRBD1 might be the D (5 bases). The CDR3 is 15 amino acids. Germline CDR1 LNHDA, CDR2 SQIVND (reference sequence). Trimming left V 2 bases short and J 3 bases short, with 11 bases between. The CDR3 loop reads CASSIPGMDNQPQHF. Written as DNA, the CDR3 is TGTGCCAGTAGTATACCAGGGATGGACAATCAGCCCCAGCATTTT.

The chain is built from TRBV5-1 and TRBJ2-2, with 7 bases fitting TRBD2. Trimming took 5 bases from V and 1 from J; bases not matched to a gene: 8. CDR3 length equals 16 residues. Germline V CDR1 and CDR2: SGHRS, YFSETQ. The CDR3 nucleotides read TGCGCCAGCAGTCTGACTAGCCGACGGAACACCGGGGAGCTGTTTTTT. This translates into CASSLTSRRNTGELFF.

V and J are TRBV3-1 (or the pseudogene TRBV3-2) and TRBJ2-5; D is uncertain. The CDR3 length is 13 residues. Looked up from germline, CDR1 is LGHDT and CDR2 is YNNKEL (reference sequence). V lost 4 bases and J lost 5, with 11 bases in between. As DNA, the CDR3 is TGTGCCAGCAGCCCCGTGGCTGGTGAGACCCAGTACTTC. This codes for CASSPVAGETQYF.

The chain employs TRBV19 and TRBJ1-5, with D perhaps matching TRBD1 (6 bases). Germline CDR1 LNHDA, CDR2 SQIVND (reference sequence). V gave up 9 bases and J gave up 3 bases, with 21 bases separating them. The CDR3 totals 16 residues. CDR3 DNA sequence: TGTGCCAGCATAGGCCTCCGGACGGGACACAATCAGCCCCAGCATTTT. It codes for CASIGLRTGHNQPQHF.

The chain combines TRBV5-1 with TRBJ1-2; the match to TRBD1 covers 9 bases. Germline-derived CDR1 and CDR2 are SGHRS and YFSETQ. This CDR3 contains 15 residues. Trimming removed 4 bases from V and 8 bases from J; junction bases left unmatched: 12. The CDR3 DNA is TGCGCCAGCAGCGCCCGGACTACAGGGGGCGACGGCTACACCTTC. Amino acid sequence: CASSARTTGGDGYTF.

J is TRBJ1-2 and V is TRBV19; no firm D call. V lost 9 bases, J lost 8 bases, and 16 bases lay in between. The germline V gene encodes CDR1 LNHDA and CDR2 SQIVND (reference sequence). This CDR3 region has 12 residues. The CDR3 nucleotides are TGTGCCAGCAATGACCGCGCGGGGGGCTACACCTTC. Protein: CASNDRAGGYTF.

This chain uses TRBV7-9 with TRBJ1-5, with TRBD1 as a possible D gene (5 bases). The germline V gene has CDR1 SEHNR and CDR2 FQNEAQ (reference sequence). The length of the CDR3 is 12 residues. Trimming removed 5 bases from V and 7 bases from J, with 9 bases in between. The CDR3 coding sequence is TGTGCCAGCAGCCGGGGGGAGCAGCCCCAGCATTTT. It translates to CASSRGEQPQHF. Combining the CDR3 with reference TRBV7-9 and TRBJ1-5 gives the whole variable domain DTGVSQNPRHKITKRGQNVTFRCDPISEHNRLYWYRQTLGQGPEFLTYFQNEAQLEKSRLLSDRFSAERPKGSFSTLEIQRTEQGDSAMYLCASSRGEQPQHFGDGTRLSIL.

The chain uses TRBV5-5 and TRBJ1-2, with D tentatively TRBD1 (6 bases). The CDR3 consists of 14 residues. Trimming took off 0 bases at V and 5 bases at J, with 11 bases between the two ends. The germline V gene encodes CDR1 SGHKS and CDR2 YYEKEE (reference sequence). CDR3 protein: CASSLDQGHYGYTF. The CDR3 DNA follows: TGTGCCAGCAGCTTGGATCAGGGGCATTATGGCTACACCTTC.

This clone was found once. The chain recombines TRBV7-8 with TRBJ1-6; D perhaps matches TRBD1 (5 bases). The germline V gene has CDR1 SGHVS and CDR2 FQNEAQ. Trimming removed 5 bases from V and 10 bases from J, with 18 bases in between. The CDR3 sequence is 15 residues long. CDR3 protein: CASSPAGAGRSPLHF. For the CDR3, the DNA is TGTGCCAGCAGCCCAGCTGGGGCAGGAAGATCACCCCTCCACTTT.

The chain employs TRBV2 and TRBJ2-1, with TRBD2 matching 12 bases. Germline V lookup: CDR1 SNHLY, CDR2 FYNNEI. J gave up 9 bases and V 6 bases, and 9 bases lay outside the gene matches. The CDR3 has 15 amino acids. The CDR3 DNA is TGTGCCAGCAGCCAGATGCTAGCGGGGGGGCGTGAGCAGTTCTTC. It encodes CASSQMLAGGREQFF.